The 27 T cell receptor beta chains given below trace back to one sample, sequenced in a study of OX40 agonist ivuxolimab in advanced cancers. Some clones are missing from TCRdb's copy, which holds only in-frame ones; the method was immunoSEQ multiplex PCR. This sample has 50,000 to 60,000 clones, with around 75% found just once. The sample here was CD4+ or CD8+ T cells sorted from blood, taken in a trial of the OX40 agonist ivuxolimab. The receptors come from an adult with an advanced solid tumor such as melanoma, head and neck, liver or kidney cancer.

This chain links TRBV5-1 with TRBJ2-2, with 7 bases matching TRBD1. In germline, CDR1 is SGHRS, CDR2 YFSETQ. The V and J ends lost 8 bases and 0 bases, in that order; junction bases with no gene match: 4. The CDR3 length is 14 residues. The CDR3 sequence: CASNDRANTGELFF. Here the CDR3 DNA reads TGCGCCAGTAACGACAGGGCGAACACCGGGGAGCTGTTTTTT. Full variable domain (missing parts from reference TRBV5-1 and TRBJ2-2): KAGVTQTPRYLIKTRGQQVTLSCSPISGHRSVSWYQQTPGQGLQFLFEYFSETQRNKGNFPGRFSGRQFSNSRSEMNVSTLELGDSALYLCASNDRANTGELFFGEGSRLTVL.

This chain links TRBV28 with TRBJ1-2, with TRBD1 matching over 8 bases. Per the germline V gene, CDR1 is MDHEN and CDR2 is SYDVKM. The CDR3 spans 14 residues. J was trimmed by 0 bases and V by 7 bases; bases with no gene match: 4. CDR3 region: CASIMGQANYGYTF. The CDR3 nucleotides read TGTGCCAGCATCATGGGACAGGCTAACTATGGCTACACCTTC.

Remarks on this clone: The sample carries other DNA sequences with the same CDR3. The V gene is TRBV19, the J gene TRBJ2-7, with D possibly being TRBD2 (5 bases). This CDR3 region has 13 residues. CDR1 and CDR2 (germline): LNHDA, SQIVND (reference sequence). V dropped 6 bases and J dropped 2 bases, with 11 bases sitting between them. The CDR3 bases are TGTGCCAGTAGCCGGACTCGAGCCTACGAGCAGTACTTC. This encodes CASSRTRAYEQYF.

The CDR3 bases are TGTGCCAGCAGTTTAAGGGGGCCTTCACCCCTCCACTTT. It codes for CASSLRGPSPLHF. The gene calls are TRBV27 and TRBJ1-6, with 7 bases fitting TRBD1. The trim removed 2 bases at V and 9 bases at J, leaving 1 base unmatched. Germline CDR1 and CDR2: MNHEY and SMNVEV (reference sequence). The length of the CDR3 is 13 residues.

The chain joins TRBV2 to TRBJ2-5; unclear D gene. The germline gives CDR1 SNHLY, CDR2 FYNNEI. The CDR3 has 11 residues. Trimming removed 5 bases at V and 2 bases at J, with 3 bases between. The chain's CDR3 is CASSKQETQYF. CDR3 sequence (DNA): TGTGCCAGCAGTAAACAAGAGACCCAGTACTTC.

CDR3 sequence (DNA): TGTGCCAGCAGCCCAGACGGGATACAAGAGACCCAGTACTTC. Translating gives CASSPDGIQETQYF. This chain joins TRBV7-3 and TRBJ2-5, with a possible D match to TRBD2 (5 bases). CDR3 length equals 14 residues. From germline, CDR1 is SGHTA and CDR2 FQGTGA. With 5 bases removed from V and 2 bases from J, the gap between germline ends came to 12 bases.

The CDR3 here is CASSFSGTTYSGANVLTF. The DNA for the CDR3 is TGTGCCAGCAGCTTCTCCGGGACTACCTACTCTGGGGCCAACGTCCTGACTTTC. The gene calls are TRBV7-6 and TRBJ2-6, with 7 nucleotides matching TRBD2. CDR1 SGHVS and CDR2 FNYEAQ come from the germline V gene. This CDR3 contains 18 residues. The V segment lost 3 bases and the J segment 0 bases; nucleotides outside the gene matches: 8.

This clone was seen once. The chain links TRBV6-5 to TRBJ1-3; D is unclear. The germline CDR1 and CDR2 sequences are MNHEY and SVGAGI. Trimming pared 5 bases from V and 4 bases from J, leaving 12 bases between. The length of the CDR3 is 14 residues. CDR3 protein: CASSRRAAGNTIYF. The CDR3 DNA reads TGTGCCAGCAGTCGACGGGCAGCCGGAAACACCATATATTTT.

The chain combines TRBV7-9 with TRBJ2-7; D is perhaps TRBD1 or TRBD2 (5 bases each). V lost 1 base and J lost 5, with 15 bases in between. The CDR3 spans 15 residues. Germline CDR1 SEHNR, CDR2 FQNEAQ (reference sequence). DNA for the CDR3: TGTGCCAGCAGCTTAGGTGGCAGGGAGAAGAACGAGCAGTACTTC. Amino acids: CASSLGGREKNEQYF. Full variable domain (remainder filled in from reference TRBV7-9 and TRBJ2-7): DTGVSQNPRHKITKRGQNVTFRCDPISEHNRLYWYRQTLGQGPEFLTYFQNEAQLEKSRLLSDRFSAERPKGSFSTLEIQRTEQGDSAMYLCASSLGGREKNEQYFGPGTRLTVT.

This rearrangement joins TRBV4-1 to TRBJ1-6, with D unclear. Germline CDR1 MGHRA, CDR2 YSYEKL. This CDR3 region has 15 residues. The V end lost 1 base, the J end lost 10 bases, and 14 bases lay between the germline ends. The CDR3 reads CASSQAPPSASPLHF. Written as DNA, the CDR3 is TGCGCCAGCAGCCAAGCCCCCCCGTCCGCCTCACCCCTCCACTTT.

The chain uses TRBV6-1 and TRBJ1-2; possibly TRBD1 for D (6 bases). V gave up 5 bases and J gave up 7 bases, with 14 bases separating them. Germline V gene lookup returns CDR1 MNHNS and CDR2 SASEGT. The CDR3 is 13 residues long. CDR3 sequence: CASSPLTGSGYTF. The CDR3 nucleotides read TGTGCCAGCAGTCCCCTGACAGGATCTGGCTACACCTTC.

This sequence joins TRBV27 and TRBJ2-2; the match to TRBD2 covers 7 bases. This CDR3 contains 15 residues. CDR1 is MNHEY and CDR2 is SMNVEV in the germline V gene (reference sequence). Trimming at V came to 8 bases and at J to 4 bases, leaving 10 bases not matched to a gene. The CDR3 DNA reads TGTGCCAGCCGTAGCGGGCCAGGCGGCACCGGGGAGCTGTTTTTT. The encoded protein is CASRSGPGGTGELFF.

This clone was found once. V usage is TRBV21-1 and J usage is TRBJ1-5; the D segment call TRBD1 is taken from the table without a DNA check. TRBV21-1 is designated a pseudogene. This CDR3 contains 15 residues. The CDR3 protein is CASSSWDSNNQPQHF. CDR3 nucleotide sequence: TGTGCCAGCAGCAGCTGGGACAGCAATAATCAGCCCCAGCATTTT.

The chain joins TRBV19 to TRBJ1-1; tentative D call: TRBD1 (6 bases). The germline V gene encodes CDR1 LNHDA and CDR2 SQIVND (reference sequence). Trimming removed 3 bases at V and 1 base at J, with 12 bases between. CDR3 length: 15 amino acids. The CDR3 is CASSIGGGANTEAFF. In DNA form, the CDR3 reads TGTGCCAGTAGTATTGGCGGGGGGGCGAACACTGAAGCTTTCTTT.

The rearrangement uses TRBV6-5 and TRBJ2-5, with no clear D. Germline V CDR1 and CDR2: MNHEY, SVGAGI. The V end lost 6 bases, the J end lost 1 base, and 12 bases lay between the germline ends. The CDR3 consists of 14 residues. CDR3 amino acids: CASRKTFSQETQYF. Here the CDR3 DNA reads TGTGCCAGCAGGAAGACATTTTCCCAAGAGACCCAGTACTTC.

The chain carries TRBV5-1 and TRBJ2-5, with D unclear. The germline V gene has CDR1 SGHRS and CDR2 YFSETQ. V was trimmed by 0 bases and J by 11 bases, leaving 8 bases between them. CDR3 length: 11 amino acids. DNA of the CDR3: TGCGCCAGCAGCTTGGGGCCGGAGCAGTACTTC. It is translated as CASSLGPEQYF.

The chain couples TRBV6-1 to TRBJ1-1; maybe TRBD1 (5 bases). Trimming shortened V by 8 bases and J by 5 bases, and 9 bases separated the two germline ends. The CDR3 is made up of 11 amino acids. Looked up from germline, CDR1 is MNHNS and CDR2 is SASEGT. CDR3 residues: CASWDRTEAFF. In DNA, the CDR3 is TGTGCCAGCTGGGACCGTACTGAAGCTTTCTTT.

V gene TRBV7-9 combines with J gene TRBJ2-2, with 10 bases fitting TRBD1. V dropped 4 bases and J dropped 2; count of bases not matched to a gene: 4. The germline V gene encodes CDR1 SEHNR and CDR2 FQNEAQ (reference sequence). The CDR3 is 16 residues long. CDR3 DNA: TGTGCCAGCAGCTCCCGGGACAGGGGTAACACCGGGGAGCTGTTTTTT. Amino acids: CASSSRDRGNTGELFF. The variable domain in full, completed from reference TRBV7-9 and TRBJ2-2, reads DTGVSQNPRHKITKRGQNVTFRCDPISEHNRLYWYRQTLGQGPEFLTYFQNEAQLEKSRLLSDRFSAERPKGSFSTLEIQRTEQGDSAMYLCASSSRDRGNTGELFFGEGSRLTVL.

CDR3 in DNA: TGTGCCTGGAGAACGACAGGGTCAGCAAGTGGCTACACCTTC. Protein product: CAWRTTGSASGYTF. The genes are TRBV30 and TRBJ1-2, with 7 bases aligning to TRBD1. Germline CDR1 GTSNPN, CDR2 SVGIG (reference sequence). V lost 3 bases, J lost 7 bases, and 11 bases stayed unmatched. The CDR3 has 14 residues.

This chain uses TRBV19 with TRBJ2-1; TRBD2 matches 9 bases. This CDR3 has 17 residues. CDR1 LNHDA and CDR2 SQIVND come from the germline V gene (reference sequence). V was clipped by 0 bases and J by 4 bases; unmatched bases: 7. This CDR3 reads CASSIETGAGGYNEQFF. In DNA, the CDR3 is TGTGCCAGTAGTATAGAGACGGGAGCGGGGGGTTACAATGAGCAGTTCTTC. The full variable domain, its missing parts supplied by reference TRBV19 and TRBJ2-1, is DGGITQSPKYLFRKEGQNVTLSCEQNLNHDAMYWYRQDPGQGLRLIYYSQIVNDFQKGDIAEGYSVSREKKESFPLTVTSAQKNPTAFYLCASSIETGAGGYNEQFFGPGTRLTVL.

The chain has TRBV6-1 and TRBJ1-2; 8 bases fit TRBD1. Germline assignment: CDR1 MNHNS and CDR2 SASEGT. After removal of 6 bases from V and 6 bases from J, the junction contained 6 bases not matched to a gene. The CDR3 consists of 13 residues. CDR3 bases: TGTGCCAGCAGAGGACAGGGAAGGGATGGCTACACCTTC. Protein product: CASRGQGRDGYTF.

The chain recombines TRBV6-6 with TRBJ1-5, with 7 bases matching TRBD1. Germline-derived CDR1 and CDR2 are MNHNY and SVGAGI (reference sequence). The CDR3 extends over 15 amino acids. V gave up 2 bases and J gave up 3 bases; unmatched junction bases: 4. CDR3 amino acids: CASSYPTGANQPQHF. The CDR3 region has the DNA TGTGCCAGCAGTTACCCTACAGGGGCCAATCAGCCCCAGCATTTT.

V gene TRBV11-3 combines with J gene TRBJ2-3, with D perhaps matching TRBD2 (5 bases). This CDR3 region has 14 residues. Trimming stripped 1 base from V and 5 bases from J, with 10 bases between. The germline V gene encodes CDR1 SGHNT and CDR2 YENEEA. The CDR3 region is CASSLAGLGDTQYF. The CDR3 DNA reads TGTGCCAGCAGCTTAGCGGGATTAGGAGATACGCAGTATTTT.

This sequence joins TRBV28 and TRBJ1-2; TRBD1 agrees at 8 bases. The J segment lost 5 bases and the V segment lost 6 bases, leaving 2 bases of the junction unmatched. The length of the CDR3 is 12 residues. Germline CDR1 MDHEN, CDR2 SYDVKM. CDR3 sequence: CASRTGAYGYTF. The CDR3 region has the DNA TGTGCCAGCAGGACAGGGGCGTATGGCTACACCTTC.

This clone occurred many times. The V call is TRBV6-5, the J call TRBJ2-7; D unclear. This CDR3 has 15 amino acids. CDR1 and CDR2 (germline): MNHEY, SVGAGI. V shed 0 bases and J shed 4 bases, with 13 bases lying between them. CDR3 in amino acids: CASSYSAGLEYEQYF. In nucleotides, the CDR3 is TGTGCCAGCAGTTACTCGGCCGGATTGGAGTACGAGCAGTACTTC.

This clone was seen only once. This chain's CDR3 is CASSSYRVSPLHF. CDR3 nucleotides: TGTGCCAGCAGTAGTTACAGGGTGTCACCCCTCCACTTT. The chain couples TRBV6-5 to TRBJ1-6; TRBD1 might be the D (6 bases). CDR3 size: 13 residues. Trimming shortened V by 5 bases and J by 10 bases, and 12 bases separated the two germline ends. From germline, CDR1 is MNHEY and CDR2 SVGAGI.

The sample holds a few counts of this clone. CDR3 nucleotide sequence: TGTGCCAGCAGCCTGGACTTTTACAATGAGCAGTTCTTC. Encoded protein: CASSLDFYNEQFF. The gene calls are TRBV7-3 and TRBJ2-1; D may be TRBD2 (5 bases). CDR1 and CDR2 (germline): SGHTA, FQGTGA. V lost 5 bases to trimming and J lost 4 bases, with 9 bases between them. This CDR3 is 13 amino acids long.